This T cell receptor beta chain was recorded in a study of T cell repertoires in cytomegalovirus infection (dated by TCRdb to between 2018 and 2020). A note on the overall study: Because public TCR beta signatures pointed to carriage of CMV infection together with the matching HLA type, the HLA type of each donor mattered for the analysis. Results the study describes overall, beyond this receptor: In the ex vivo response, HLA-C-restricted CMV-specific TCR beta clonotypes were dominant, and in two of eight donors the single most frequent clonotype came from this HLA-C-restricted group. Carriers of CMV infection plus the relevant HLA type were discriminated by the cumulative frequency of public TCR beta family members in the study cohort and in an independent roughly 400-donor cohort.

A note on this clonotype: What antigen it recognizes has not been identified. No much larger clone is present one base from it, and per-base qualities are unavailable.

Deletion took 4 bases off V and 4 bases off J, with a span of 17 bases between the germline ends. From cysteine to phenylalanine, the CDR3 is 16 amino acids long. Only CDR3 DNA remains: 48 bases, in frame from the first base. These reads were obtained on an Illumina HiSeq 1500. The public reads were reprocessed in TCRdb via fastp at Q25 and MiXCR, keeping in-frame beta chains. CDR3 protein duplicates are merged, each entry listing the most common genes and DNA. The table for this sample lists 150,000 to 200,000 distinct CDR3 sequences; approximately 28% of them were counted only once. 31% of the sample is held by the ten biggest clonotypes.

This receptor chain uses TRBV12-3 or TRBV12-4 and TRBJ1-5, with a weak D call of TRBD1 (6 bases match). The sequence was obtained from a human donor in good health (CMV status not recorded). Some clones in this sample may be carry-over from other donors' samples. Sequenced material: PBMCs. The CDR3 is CASSSSPGVRNQPQHF. The DNA reads TGTGCCAGCAGTTCCTCACCAGGGGTGCGGAATCAGCCCCAGCATTTT.